Sequencing of this T cell receptor (beta chain) was carried out in a study of blood T cells in healthy people across ages. A second PCR of roughly 7 to 11 cycles used a sample-barcoded 5' primer and a J-beta primer mix. TCRdb independently ran MiXCR on the 5' RACE reads; one entry per CDR3 protein. The table lists a few hundred thousand distinct CDR3 sequences, around 27% of them singletons, with over 25% in the top ten. The table lists this clonotype with a few counts. Germline lookup yields CDR1 MNHEY and CDR2 SVGAGI. The CDR3 consists of 13 residues. V was clipped by 8 bases and J by 3 bases, with 13 bases between them.

This clonotype was obtained from a woman between 70 and 85 years old in good health. The chain has TRBV6-5 and TRBJ2-5, with D maybe TRBD1 (7 bases). What was sequenced was blood. The CDR3 DNA follows: TGTGCCAGCTCAGCCAGGGGGGAAGAGACCCAGTACTTC. It codes for CASSARGEETQYF.